Listed below are T cell receptor beta chains from one sample, sequenced in a study of identical twins. TCRdb reprocessed the 5' RACE reads via MiXCR and lists one record per CDR3 protein. The table records around 510,000 distinct CDR3 sequences, around 15% of them present only once. The same sample was also used in a study of yellow fever vaccine responses in identical twins.

The sample comprised CD4+ T cells sorted from blood. These receptors were collected from a woman under 30 in good health. Both conserved end residues are part of each CDR3. The D gene is left open where the match is weak. The size of a clone is reported for some rows only, either as once, few or many, or as a class for expanded clones.

j_gene	abundance	v_gene	d_gene	CDR3nt	CDR3aa
TRBJ2-7	few	TRBV2	.	TGTGCCAGCATCCGAGTACAGACATACGAGCAGTACTTC	CASIRVQTYEQYF
TRBJ2-5	many	TRBV28	TRBD1	TGTGCCAGCGGCGGACAGGGTCGAGAGACCCAGTACTTC	CASGGQGRETQYF
TRBJ2-1	.	TRBV20-1	.	TGCAGTGCTAGGCCCCCTCTCACTAGCCCAAGCTCCTACAATGAGCAGTTCTTC	CSARPPLTSPSSYNEQFF
TRBJ2-5	few	TRBV7-2	TRBD1	TGTGCCAGCAGCTTAAAGGGGGCTACAACCCGACAAGAGACCCAGTACTTC	CASSLKGATTRQETQYF
TRBJ1-2	few	TRBV28	.	TGTGCCAGCAGTATCGAAGACGGACCCTATGGCTACACCTTC	CASSIEDGPYGYTF
TRBJ2-1	few	TRBV6-1	TRBD2	TGTGCCAGCAGTCCTGAAGTAGGACTAGCGGCCAATGAGCAGTTCTTC	CASSPEVGLAANEQFF
TRBJ2-1	.	TRBV11-2	TRBD2	TGTGCCAGCAGCACCAAAGCGGGAGGGTCACACAATGAGCAGTTCTTC	CASSTKAGGSHNEQFF
TRBJ2-3	few	TRBV29-1	.	TGCAGCGCCCTGGACCATTCTGCTACGCAGTATTTT	CSALDHSATQYF
TRBJ2-3	few	TRBV7-2	TRBD2	TGTGCCAGCAGCTCGCGGGGGGGCGGAGATACGCAGTATTTT	CASSSRGGGDTQYF
TRBJ2-1	.	TRBV20-1	TRBD2	TGCAGTGCTAGAGATGCTAGCGGGAGATTCTACAATGAGCAGTTCTTC	CSARDASGRFYNEQFF
TRBJ2-1	.	TRBV28	.	TGTGCCAGCAGCCCCTCCAAGGGCAGGAGCTCCTACAATGAGCAGTTCTTC	CASSPSKGRSSYNEQFF
TRBJ1-4	many	TRBV29-1	TRBD1	TGCAGCGCTGGGGATAACAGGGGACTTTTTTTT	CSAGDNRGLFF
TRBJ2-1	.	TRBV2	TRBD2	TGTGCCAGCTACGGACTAGCCTACAATGAGCAGTTCTTC	CASYGLAYNEQFF
TRBJ2-3	few	TRBV29-1	.	TGCAGCGTTCGGTGGAGAGATACGCAGTATTTT	CSVRWRDTQYF
TRBJ1-3	many	TRBV7-2	.	TGTGCCAGCAGCTTAGGCATCGGAAGTTCTGGAAACACCATATATTTT	CASSLGIGSSGNTIYF
TRBJ2-3	many	TRBV12-3/TRBV12-4	.	TGTGCCAGCAGACCATTCCTACTAGCTCTGGGTACGCAGTATTTT	CASRPFLLALGTQYF
TRBJ2-1	few	TRBV30	.	TGTGCCTGGATCTACCCACCGGCTCCTGAGCAGTTCTTC	CAWIYPPAPEQFF
TRBJ2-7	.	TRBV6-5	.	TGTGCCAGCAGTCCCGGGTACGTGCAGTACTTC	CASSPGYVQYF
TRBJ2-3	many	TRBV20-1	.	TGCAGTGCGTGGGGCAGCCCCGATACGCAGTATTTT	CSAWGSPDTQYF
TRBJ1-1	few	TRBV27	.	TGTGCCAGCAGGGGGTTTAACACTGAAGCTTTCTTT	CASRGFNTEAFF
TRBJ1-2	few	TRBV5-1	TRBD1	TGCGCCAGCAGCTCGCAGGGGGCCGACTATGGCTACACCTTC	CASSSQGADYGYTF
TRBJ2-2	few	TRBV7-2	TRBD2	TGTGCCAGCCGGGAGGGCCATAACACCGGGGAGCTGTTTTTT	CASREGHNTGELFF